This T cell receptor beta chain was captured in a study of shared clonotypes between healthy human individuals. Concerning this clone: The same CDR3 arises from other DNA sequences in this sample as well.

CDR1 SGHDT and CDR2 YYEEEE come from the germline V gene. The CDR3 is 13 amino acids. Losses at the gene ends were 2 bases for V and 6 bases for J; bases not matched to a gene: 1. Naive CD8 cells, CD45RO-negative and positively selected for CCR7, excluded terminally differentiated effector memory CD45RA+ cells. Every donor was a Caucasian adult from Nashville, Tennessee. Authors' processing steps: ImmunoSEQ output held junction-only sequences without quality scores, so filtering differed. TCRdb's table, derived via immunoSEQ multiplex PCR, lists solely in-frame clones and lacks some. Clonal size and the V and J genes are those of that table, whereas D and trimming came from the DNA. The sample lists about 2.1 million clones, 80% to 95% occurring once.

The sequencing sample was made of naive CD8+ T cells from PBMCs. This sequence was found in a man aged 18-30 years in good health. Some clones in this sample may be carry-over from other donors' samples. The genes are TRBV5-6 and TRBJ2-7; TRBD2 matches at 11 bases. This CDR3 reads CASSFGTSGEQYF. CDR3 nucleotide sequence: TGTGCCAGCAGCTTTGGGACTAGCGGCGAGCAGTACTTC.